Listed below are T cell receptor beta chains from one sample, sequenced in a study of CD8+ T cells in alopecia areata. Sequencing was performed with immunoSEQ multiplex PCR; in TCRdb, only in-frame clones are kept and a portion is missing. This repertoire shows 150,000 or so clones, 54% found once; its top ten account for around a sixth. This material consisted of CD8+ T cells sorted from blood, taken at week 4, from a patient treated with tofacitinib. All receptors come from a human donor with alopecia areata. CDR3s include the opening cysteine and the closing phenylalanine or tryptophan. A D gene is named only where the DNA matches it firmly.

>TRBJ2-7|-|TRBV9
TGTGCCAGCAGCACCACGGGGCACTCCTACGAGCAGTACTTC
CASSTTGHSYEQYF
>TRBJ1-4|-|TRBV30
TGTGCCTGGACCACGAATGAAAAACTGTTTTTT
CAWTTNEKLFF
>TRBJ1-5|-|TRBV7-2
TGTGCCAGCAGCTTAGATGGGGGGCCGGGGCAGCCCCAGCATTTT
CASSLDGGPGQPQHF
>TRBJ1-2|-|TRBV4-1
TGCGCCAGCAGCCAAGGGGCGGCTATCGGAGGCTACACCTTC
CASSQGAAIGGYTF
>TRBJ2-7|-|TRBV11-2
TGTGCCAGCAGCTTCCCCTCCTACGAGCAGTACTTC
CASSFPSYEQYF
>TRBJ1-5|-|TRBV7-6
TGTGCCAGCAGCTTAGGATTCGGTAGCAATCAGCCCCAGCATTTT
CASSLGFGSNQPQHF
>TRBJ2-7|-|TRBV27
TGTGCCAGCAGTTTTGGCTACGAGCAGTACTTC
CASSFGYEQYF
>TRBJ2-1|-|TRBV9
TGTGCCAGCAGCACAGGTAGCGATGAGCAGTTCTTC
CASSTGSDEQFF
>TRBJ1-1|-|TRBV29-1
TGTATGGGGGAGACGAACACTGAAGCTTTCTTT
CMGETNTEAFF
>TRBJ2-3|-|TRBV4-1
TGCGCCAGCAGCCAAGATGCGGAAGATACGCAGTATTTT
CASSQDAEDTQYF